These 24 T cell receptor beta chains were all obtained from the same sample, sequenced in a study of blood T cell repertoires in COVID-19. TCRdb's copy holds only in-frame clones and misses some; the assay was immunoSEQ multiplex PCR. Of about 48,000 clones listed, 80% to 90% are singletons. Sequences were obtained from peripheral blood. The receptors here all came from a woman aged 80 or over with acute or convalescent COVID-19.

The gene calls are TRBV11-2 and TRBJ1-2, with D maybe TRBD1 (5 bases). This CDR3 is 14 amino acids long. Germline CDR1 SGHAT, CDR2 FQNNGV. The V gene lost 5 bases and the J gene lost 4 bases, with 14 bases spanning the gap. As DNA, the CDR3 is TGTGCCAGCAGCCGCGACCAGGGTCCCTATGGCTACACCTTC. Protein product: CASSRDQGPYGYTF.

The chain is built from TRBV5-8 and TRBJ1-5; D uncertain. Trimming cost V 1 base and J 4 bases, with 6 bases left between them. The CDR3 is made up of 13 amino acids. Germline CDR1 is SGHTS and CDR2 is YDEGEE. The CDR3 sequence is CASSLTVNQPQHF. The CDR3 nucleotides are TGTGCCAGCAGCTTGACAGTGAATCAGCCCCAGCATTTT.

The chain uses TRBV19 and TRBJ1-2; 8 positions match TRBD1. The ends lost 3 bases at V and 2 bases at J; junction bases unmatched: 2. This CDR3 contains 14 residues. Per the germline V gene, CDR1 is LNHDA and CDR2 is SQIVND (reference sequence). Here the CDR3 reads CASSIDRGNYGYTF. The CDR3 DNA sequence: TGTGCCAGTAGTATTGACAGGGGAAACTATGGCTACACCTTC.

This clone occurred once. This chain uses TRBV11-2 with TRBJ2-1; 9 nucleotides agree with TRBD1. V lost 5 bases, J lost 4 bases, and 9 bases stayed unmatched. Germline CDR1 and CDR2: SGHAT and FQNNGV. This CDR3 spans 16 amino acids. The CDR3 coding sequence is TGTGCCAGCAGCGGGGCCGGGACAGGGACTTACAATGAGCAGTTCTTC. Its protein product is CASSGAGTGTYNEQFF.

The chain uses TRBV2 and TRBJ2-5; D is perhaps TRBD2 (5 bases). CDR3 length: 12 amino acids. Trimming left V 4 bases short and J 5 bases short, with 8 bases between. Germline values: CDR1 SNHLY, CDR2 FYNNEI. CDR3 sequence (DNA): TGTGCCAGCAGTGTGCGGAGGGAGACCCAGTACTTC. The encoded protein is CASSVRRETQYF.

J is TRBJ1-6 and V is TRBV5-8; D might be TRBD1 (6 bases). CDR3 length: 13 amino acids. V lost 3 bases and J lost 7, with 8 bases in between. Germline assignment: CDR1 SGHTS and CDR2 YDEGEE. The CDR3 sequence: CASSSQGNSPLHF. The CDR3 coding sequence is TGTGCCAGCAGCTCTCAGGGGAATTCACCCCTCCACTTT. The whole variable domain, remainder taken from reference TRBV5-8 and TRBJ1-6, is EAGVTQSPTHLIKTRGQQATLRCSPISGHTSVYWYQQALGLGLQFLLWYDEGEERNRGNFPPRFSGRQFPNYSSELNVNALELEDSALYLCASSSQGNSPLHFGNGTRLTVT.

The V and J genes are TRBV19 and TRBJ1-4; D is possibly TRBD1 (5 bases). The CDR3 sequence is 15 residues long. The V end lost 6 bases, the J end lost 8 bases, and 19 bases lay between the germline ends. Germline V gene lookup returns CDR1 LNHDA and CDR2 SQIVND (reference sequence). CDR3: CASSPEGLRTEKLFF. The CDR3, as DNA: TGTGCCAGTAGCCCCGAGGGACTCAGGACGGAAAAACTGTTTTTT.

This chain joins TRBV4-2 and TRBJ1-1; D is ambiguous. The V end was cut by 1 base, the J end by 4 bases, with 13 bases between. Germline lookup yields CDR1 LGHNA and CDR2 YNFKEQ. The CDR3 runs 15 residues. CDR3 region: CASSQVSQAGTEAFF. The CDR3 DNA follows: TGTGCCAGCAGCCAAGTTTCTCAGGCGGGCACTGAAGCTTTCTTT.

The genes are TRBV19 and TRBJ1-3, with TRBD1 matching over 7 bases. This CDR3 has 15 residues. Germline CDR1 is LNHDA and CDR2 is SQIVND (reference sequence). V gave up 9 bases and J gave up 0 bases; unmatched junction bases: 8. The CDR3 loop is CASGQAQLSGNTIYF. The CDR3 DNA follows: TGTGCCAGCGGACAGGCCCAGCTCTCTGGAAACACCATATATTTT.

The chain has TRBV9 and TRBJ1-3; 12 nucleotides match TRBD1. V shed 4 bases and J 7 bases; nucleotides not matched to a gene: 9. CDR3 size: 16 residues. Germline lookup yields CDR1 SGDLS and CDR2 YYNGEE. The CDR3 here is CASSPTGQGASNTIYF. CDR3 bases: TGTGCCAGCAGCCCGACGGGACAGGGGGCTTCGAACACCATATATTTT.

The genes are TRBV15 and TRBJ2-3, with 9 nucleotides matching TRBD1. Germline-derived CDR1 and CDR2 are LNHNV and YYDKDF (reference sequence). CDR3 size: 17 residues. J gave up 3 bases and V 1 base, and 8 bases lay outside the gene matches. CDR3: CATSRAYLQGATDTQYF. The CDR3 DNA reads TGTGCCACCAGCAGAGCTTACCTACAGGGGGCAACAGATACGCAGTATTTT.

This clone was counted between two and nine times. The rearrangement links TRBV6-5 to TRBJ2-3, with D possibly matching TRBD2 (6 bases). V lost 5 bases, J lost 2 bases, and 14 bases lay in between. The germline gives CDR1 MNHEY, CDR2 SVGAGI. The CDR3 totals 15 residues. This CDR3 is CASSLRDSYTDTQYF. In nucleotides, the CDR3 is TGTGCCAGCAGTCTCCGGGACTCGTACACAGATACGCAGTATTTT.

For the CDR3, the DNA is TGTGCCTGGACGGGGTTGGCTGGCTACACCTTC. It encodes CAWTGLAGYTF. The chain carries TRBV30 and TRBJ1-2; D remains unclear. In germline, CDR1 is GTSNPN, CDR2 SVGIG (reference sequence). V was clipped by 4 bases and J by 7 bases, with 10 bases between them. The CDR3 is 11 amino acids.

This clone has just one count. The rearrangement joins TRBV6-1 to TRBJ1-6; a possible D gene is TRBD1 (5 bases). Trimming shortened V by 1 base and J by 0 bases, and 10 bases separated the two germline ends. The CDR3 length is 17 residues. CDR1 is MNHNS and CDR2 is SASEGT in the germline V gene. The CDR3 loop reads CASSEGGGFSYNSPLHF. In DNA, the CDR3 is TGTGCCAGCAGTGAAGGGGGCGGTTTCTCCTATAATTCACCCCTCCACTTT.

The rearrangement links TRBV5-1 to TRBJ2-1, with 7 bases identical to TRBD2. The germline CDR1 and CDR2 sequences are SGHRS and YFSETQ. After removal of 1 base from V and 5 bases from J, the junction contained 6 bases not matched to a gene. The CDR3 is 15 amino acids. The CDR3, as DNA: TGCGCCAGCAGCTTGCAGGGAGGGAATCACAATGAGCAGTTCTTC. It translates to CASSLQGGNHNEQFF.

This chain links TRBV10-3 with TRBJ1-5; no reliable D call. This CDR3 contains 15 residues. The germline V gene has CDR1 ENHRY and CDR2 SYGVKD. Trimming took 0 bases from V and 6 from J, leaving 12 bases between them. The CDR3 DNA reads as TGTGCCATCAGTGAGTCGTTCGGGGTCGGTCAGCCCCAGCATTTT. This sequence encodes CAISESFGVGQPQHF.

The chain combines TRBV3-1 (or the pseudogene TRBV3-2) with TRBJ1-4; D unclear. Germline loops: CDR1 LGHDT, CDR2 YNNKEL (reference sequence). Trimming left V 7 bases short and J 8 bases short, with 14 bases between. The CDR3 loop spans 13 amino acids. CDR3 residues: CASTPVLGEKLFF. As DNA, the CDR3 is TGTGCCAGCACCCCGGTGCTGGGCGAAAAACTGTTTTTT.

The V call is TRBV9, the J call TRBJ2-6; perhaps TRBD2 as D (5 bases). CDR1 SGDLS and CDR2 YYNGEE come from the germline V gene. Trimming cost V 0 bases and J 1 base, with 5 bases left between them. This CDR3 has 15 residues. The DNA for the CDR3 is TGTGCCAGCAGCGTAGGAGGGTCTGGGGCCAACGTCCTGACTTTC. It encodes CASSVGGSGANVLTF.

CDR3 loop: CASSQTVAGAYYEQYF. The CDR3 DNA reads as TGCGCCAGCAGCCAAACCGTAGCGGGGGCCTACTACGAGCAGTACTTC. The chain combines TRBV5-1 with TRBJ2-7; 9 nucleotides line up with TRBD2. The CDR3 runs to 16 residues. The V gene end was trimmed by 4 bases and the J gene end by 3 bases; junction bases not matched to a gene: 11. Germline V gives CDR1 SGHRS, CDR2 YFSETQ. The full variable domain, in which reference TRBV5-1 and TRBJ2-7 provide the parts outside the CDR3, is KAGVTQTPRYLIKTRGQQVTLSCSPISGHRSVSWYQQTPGQGLQFLFEYFSETQRNKGNFPGRFSGRQFSNSRSEMNVSTLELGDSALYLCASSQTVAGAYYEQYFGPGTRLTVT.

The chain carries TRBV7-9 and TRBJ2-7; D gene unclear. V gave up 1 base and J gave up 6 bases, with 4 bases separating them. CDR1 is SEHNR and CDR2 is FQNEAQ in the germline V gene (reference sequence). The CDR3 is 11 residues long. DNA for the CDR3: TGTGCCAGCAGCTTAGATAGCGAGCAGTACTTC. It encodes CASSLDSEQYF.

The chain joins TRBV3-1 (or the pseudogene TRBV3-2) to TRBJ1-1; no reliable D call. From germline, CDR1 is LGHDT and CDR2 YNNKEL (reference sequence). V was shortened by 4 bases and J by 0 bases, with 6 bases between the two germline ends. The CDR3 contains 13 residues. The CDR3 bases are TGTGCCAGCAGCCGCGGGCTGAACACTGAAGCTTTCTTT. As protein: CASSRGLNTEAFF.

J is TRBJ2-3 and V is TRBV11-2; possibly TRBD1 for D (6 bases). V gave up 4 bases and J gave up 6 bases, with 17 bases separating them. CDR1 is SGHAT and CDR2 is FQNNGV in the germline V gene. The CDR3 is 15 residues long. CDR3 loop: CASSSGVRPEDTQYF. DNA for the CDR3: TGTGCCAGCAGCTCAGGGGTACGGCCAGAGGATACGCAGTATTTT.

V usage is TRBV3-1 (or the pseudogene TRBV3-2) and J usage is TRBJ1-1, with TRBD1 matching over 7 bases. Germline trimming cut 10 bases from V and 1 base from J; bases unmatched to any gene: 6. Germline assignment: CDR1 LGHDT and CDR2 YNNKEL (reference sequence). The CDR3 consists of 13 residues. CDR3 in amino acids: CATRAGGNTEAFF. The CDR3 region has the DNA TGTGCCACTAGGGCAGGGGGGAACACTGAAGCTTTCTTT.

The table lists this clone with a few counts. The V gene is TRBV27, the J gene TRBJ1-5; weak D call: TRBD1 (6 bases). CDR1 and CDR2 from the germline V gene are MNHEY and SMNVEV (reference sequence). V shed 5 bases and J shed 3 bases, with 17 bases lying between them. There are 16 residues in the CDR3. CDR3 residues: CASSPRGAVVNQPQHF. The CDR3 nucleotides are TGTGCCAGCAGTCCCCGGGGGGCGGTTGTCAATCAGCCCCAGCATTTT.